This passage covers 29 T cell receptor beta chains from one sample sequenced in a study of cytomegalovirus exposure and HLA in healthy donors. The PCR ran on 60 Vbeta and 13 Jbeta primers. Assay used: immunoSEQ multiplex PCR; TCRdb lists only in-frame clones, some missing. The sample shows about 91,000 clones, about two thirds of them seen only once. Sequencing was done on a sample of PBMCs. The receptors were gathered from a female donor in good health and CMV-seronegative.

V and J are TRBV5-6 and TRBJ2-5, with 9 bases that match TRBD1. Germline CDR1 SGHDT, CDR2 YYEEEE. With 3 bases clipped from V and 6 bases from J, the junction kept 6 bases outside the gene matches. The CDR3 length is 14 residues. CDR3 region: CASSWTGVKKTQYF. The CDR3 DNA follows: TGTGCCAGCAGCTGGACAGGGGTAAAGAAGACCCAGTACTTC.

This clone was recorded once. This rearrangement joins TRBV27 to TRBJ1-1, with D possibly TRBD1 on 5 matching bases. Germline CDR1 MNHEY, CDR2 SMNVEV (reference sequence). Trimming removed 4 bases at V and 1 base at J, with 10 bases between. The CDR3 contains 14 residues. CDR3 DNA sequence: TGTGCCAGCAGTTACCGGGGGACGAACACTGAAGCTTTCTTT. Translating it yields CASSYRGTNTEAFF.

This chain joins TRBV7-6 and TRBJ2-7; D is uncertain. CDR1 and CDR2 from the germline V gene are SGHVS and FNYEAQ. V lost 2 bases, J lost 3 bases, and 8 bases lay in between. This CDR3 spans 13 amino acids. The CDR3 region is CASSLFRNYEQYF. Here the CDR3 DNA reads TGTGCCAGCAGCTTATTCAGGAACTACGAGCAGTACTTC.

The V gene is TRBV12-5, the J gene TRBJ1-2, with D perhaps TRBD1 (5 bases). Trimming removed 0 bases from V and 4 bases from J, with 15 bases in between. CDR1 and CDR2 from the germline V gene are LGHNT and FRNRAP. CDR3 length equals 16 residues. The CDR3 nucleotides read TGTGCTAGTGGTTTGGTAATTCGGGGGATGAGCTATGGCTACACCTTC. Encoded protein: CASGLVIRGMSYGYTF.

V usage is TRBV5-1 and J usage is TRBJ1-1; D unresolved. This CDR3 comprises 15 residues. V was cut by 3 bases and J by 5 bases, with 17 bases left in between. The germline V gene has CDR1 SGHRS and CDR2 YFSETQ. The CDR3 sequence: CASSYHPTWETEAFF. The CDR3 DNA sequence: TGCGCCAGCAGCTATCACCCGACCTGGGAGACTGAAGCTTTCTTT.

In the case of this clone: At one end the junction does not follow the germline gene, possibly because of a read error. The chain combines TRBV5-6 with TRBJ1-2; no clear D gene. Per germline, CDR1 SGHDT and CDR2 YYEEEE. The CDR3 is 15 amino acids. The DNA of the CDR3 is TGTGCCAGCAGCTTGGGGTTGGGAGATCCTAGTGGCTACATCTTC. Its protein product is CASSLGLGDPSGYIF. The full variable domain, rest sourced from reference TRBV5-6 and TRBJ1-2, is DAGVTQSPTHLIKTRGQQVTLRCSPKSGHDTVSWYQQALGQGPQFIFQYYEEEERQRGNFPDRFSGHQFPNYSSELNVNALLLGDSALYLCASSLGLGDPSGYIFGSGTRLTVV.

This rearrangement joins TRBV18 to TRBJ2-1; D perhaps matches TRBD2 (6 bases). The CDR3 is 15 amino acids. V was pared by 3 bases and J by 4 bases, with 13 bases between. CDR1 is KGHSH and CDR2 is LQKENI in the germline V gene. CDR3 region: CASSPITGDYNEQFF. The CDR3 DNA reads as TGTGCCAGCTCACCCATAACGGGGGATTACAATGAGCAGTTCTTC.

V gene TRBV19 combines with J gene TRBJ1-4; D unresolved. This CDR3 has 16 amino acids. CDR1 and CDR2 (germline): LNHDA, SQIVND (reference sequence). Trimming stripped 5 bases from V and 8 bases from J, with 21 bases between. As DNA, the CDR3 is TGTGCCAGTAGTTCCCCGGTTAGTGGTCAAGAGGAAAAACTGTTTTTT. This codes for CASSSPVSGQEEKLFF.

The chain joins TRBV19 to TRBJ2-2, with 9 bases that match TRBD2. Germline V gives CDR1 LNHDA, CDR2 SQIVND (reference sequence). V shed 6 bases and J 1 base; nucleotides not matched to a gene: 6. This CDR3 is built from 16 residues. The CDR3 DNA sequence: TGTGCCAGTAGGTCTAGCGGGACCAGGAACACCGGGGAGCTGTTTTTT. It specifies CASRSSGTRNTGELFF.

The rearrangement uses TRBV19 and TRBJ1-1; D gene unclear. The CDR3 is 17 residues long. V was clipped by 5 bases and J by 5 bases, with 24 bases between them. Per the germline V gene, CDR1 is LNHDA and CDR2 is SQIVND (reference sequence). Written as DNA, the CDR3 is TGTGCCAGTAGTGAGGCGGGATCAAGGGATTCGGGAACTGAAGCTTTCTTT. Its protein is CASSEAGSRDSGTEAFF.

This clone has more than one count but fewer than ten. The chain is built from TRBV7-2 and TRBJ1-1, with 8 bases lining up with TRBD1. The junction had 9 bases not matched to a gene; V was cut back by 5 bases and J by 4 bases. Germline CDR1 is SGHTA and CDR2 is FQGNSA. The CDR3 is 15 amino acids. DNA for the CDR3: TGTGCCAGCAGCCCCATCCGGACAGGGCGCACTGAAGCTTTCTTT. Protein: CASSPIRTGRTEAFF.

The rearrangement uses TRBV7-9 and TRBJ1-1; a weak D match, TRBD1 (5 bases). CDR1 is SEHNR and CDR2 is FQNEAQ in the germline V gene (reference sequence). The V end lost 5 bases, the J end lost 5 bases, and 15 bases lay between the germline ends. The CDR3 spans 14 residues. Here the CDR3 DNA reads TGTGCCAGCAGCCCGGGGGGGGGAGTGACTGAAGCTTTCTTT. Amino acid sequence: CASSPGGGVTEAFF.

This clone appeared a few times. This chain joins TRBV19 and TRBJ1-3; no firm D call. This CDR3 region has 14 residues. With 3 bases removed from V and 0 bases from J, the gap between germline ends came to 6 bases. Germline CDR1 and CDR2: LNHDA and SQIVND (reference sequence). The CDR3: CASSIGHSGNTIYF. CDR3 coding DNA: TGTGCCAGTAGTATCGGTCACTCTGGAAACACCATATATTTT.

This chain links TRBV30 with TRBJ2-7, with 13 bases matching TRBD2. V was pared by 5 bases and J by 7 bases, with 11 bases of the junction left unmatched. This CDR3 contains 15 residues. The germline V gene encodes CDR1 GTSNPN and CDR2 SVGIG (reference sequence). For the CDR3, the DNA is TGTGCCTGGGCTACAGGACTAGCGGGAGTGAGGGAGCAGTACTTC. Its protein is CAWATGLAGVREQYF.

This clone appeared a single time. The V call is TRBV5-6, the J call TRBJ2-4, with 8 bases matching TRBD1. Unmatched junction bases numbered 7, after V lost 4 bases and J lost 7 bases. CDR3 length equals 14 residues. CDR1 and CDR2 from the germline V gene are SGHDT and YYEEEE. The DNA of the CDR3 is TGTGCCAGCAGCCCGGACAGGGTTTCGAACATTCAGTACTTC. Its translation: CASSPDRVSNIQYF.

This clone has just a few counts. The gene calls are TRBV7-9 and TRBJ2-1, with 8 bases identical to TRBD1. Germline V lookup: CDR1 SEHNR, CDR2 FQNEAQ (reference sequence). V dropped 10 bases and J dropped 0; count of bases not matched to a gene: 14. The CDR3 contains 17 residues. The CDR3 is CAIRREQGESSYNEQFF. CDR3 coding DNA: TGTGCCATCCGCCGCGAACAGGGGGAAAGCTCCTACAATGAGCAGTTCTTC. The whole variable domain, remainder taken from reference TRBV7-9 and TRBJ2-1, is DTGVSQNPRHKITKRGQNVTFRCDPISEHNRLYWYRQTLGQGPEFLTYFQNEAQLEKSRLLSDRFSAERPKGSFSTLEIQRTEQGDSAMYLCAIRREQGESSYNEQFFGPGTRLTVL.

The chain uses TRBV5-1 and TRBJ2-3; 9 bases match TRBD1. CDR1 is SGHRS and CDR2 is YFSETQ in the germline V gene. J lost 3 bases, V lost 1 base, and 6 bases had no gene match. The CDR3 is 16 amino acids. This CDR3 is CASSLWAGQGTDTQYF. The CDR3 nucleotides are TGCGCCAGCAGCTTGTGGGCCGGACAGGGGACAGATACGCAGTATTTT.

The rearrangement joins TRBV7-8 to TRBJ1-4, with D tentatively TRBD1 (5 bases). V was pared by 0 bases and J by 5 bases, with 10 bases between. The germline V gene encodes CDR1 SGHVS and CDR2 FQNEAQ. This CDR3 has 15 residues. The CDR3 DNA reads as TGTGCCAGCAGCTTAGCTCCAGGGCCAAATGAAAAACTGTTTTTT. This sequence encodes CASSLAPGPNEKLFF.

This clone was found a few times. The chain uses TRBV7-8 and TRBJ2-7; D is uncertain. The CDR3 consists of 15 residues. Germline loops: CDR1 SGHVS, CDR2 FQNEAQ. The V gene lost 0 bases and the J gene lost 3 bases, with 12 bases spanning the gap. The CDR3 here is CASSLAGTASYEQYF. CDR3 coding DNA: TGTGCCAGCAGCTTAGCGGGTACGGCTAGCTACGAGCAGTACTTC.

The chain couples TRBV28 to TRBJ2-1; perhaps TRBD2 as D (5 bases). Between the trimmed V and J ends, which lost 5 bases and 7 bases, there was a span of 21 bases. The CDR3 loop spans 16 amino acids. The V gene's germline CDR1 is MDHEN and CDR2 SYDVKM. CDR3 sequence reads: CASSEFGRALVNEQFF. The CDR3 DNA is TGTGCCAGCAGTGAGTTTGGGAGAGCATTAGTGAATGAGCAGTTCTTC.

This chain links TRBV30 with TRBJ2-3; 7 bases align to TRBD2. Germline lookup yields CDR1 GTSNPN and CDR2 SVGIG (reference sequence). The CDR3 is made up of 13 amino acids. V dropped 5 bases and J dropped 2; count of bases not matched to a gene: 4. The CDR3 spells CAWGDYYTDTQYF. CDR3 coding DNA: TGTGCCTGGGGGGACTACTACACAGATACGCAGTATTTT.

The rearrangement links TRBV10-3 to TRBJ2-2, with 8 bases matching TRBD2. CDR3 size: 14 residues. V lost 7 bases, J lost 3 bases, and 4 bases stayed unmatched. CDR1 and CDR2 (germline): ENHRY, SYGVKD. DNA of the CDR3: TGTGCCATCAAACTAGCGGAGGACACCGGGGAGCTGTTTTTT. Residues: CAIKLAEDTGELFF.

The rearrangement links TRBV19 to TRBJ2-2; 8 bases map to TRBD2. The CDR3 runs 15 residues. Germline V gene data show CDR1 as LNHDA and CDR2 as SQIVND (reference sequence). Losses at the gene ends were 7 bases for V and 4 bases for J; bases not matched to a gene: 8. The CDR3 nucleotides read TGTGCCAGTACCCCCGGGGGGGCCGGCACCGGGGAGCTGTTTTTT. The encoded protein is CASTPGGAGTGELFF. Full variable domain (rest looked up from reference TRBV19 and TRBJ2-2): DGGITQSPKYLFRKEGQNVTLSCEQNLNHDAMYWYRQDPGQGLRLIYYSQIVNDFQKGDIAEGYSVSREKKESFPLTVTSAQKNPTAFYLCASTPGGAGTGELFFGEGSRLTVL.

This rearrangement joins TRBV7-9 to TRBJ2-3, with 9 bases identical to TRBD2. V dropped 5 bases and J dropped 3; count of bases not matched to a gene: 9. This CDR3 is built from 16 residues. Germline values: CDR1 SEHNR, CDR2 FQNEAQ (reference sequence). The DNA for the CDR3 is TGTGCCAGCAGCCCGTCGGCTAGCGGGAAGACAGATACGCAGTATTTT. This gives the protein CASSPSASGKTDTQYF.

The gene calls are TRBV9 and TRBJ1-1; D ambiguous. There are 15 residues in the CDR3. Trimming removed 4 bases from V and 1 base from J, with 14 bases in between. The germline V gene has CDR1 SGDLS and CDR2 YYNGEE. CDR3 protein: CASSPWLGQNTEAFF. Written as DNA, the CDR3 is TGTGCCAGCAGCCCCTGGTTGGGCCAGAACACTGAAGCTTTCTTT.

In its sample, this clone was seen once. The chain employs TRBV11-2 and TRBJ2-7, with 13 bases identical to TRBD2. The CDR3 is 14 amino acids. V lost 5 bases and J lost 7; bases outside the gene matches: 5. CDR1 and CDR2 (germline): SGHAT, FQNNGV. CDR3 nucleotides: TGTGCCAGCAGCCGGACTAGCGGGAGCGGTGAGCAGTACTTC. This sequence encodes CASSRTSGSGEQYF.

The chain joins TRBV5-6 to TRBJ2-4; the D gene is possibly TRBD2 (6 bases). The CDR3 runs to 16 residues. Trimming pared 4 bases from V and 1 base from J, leaving 15 bases between. Germline-derived CDR1 and CDR2 are SGHDT and YYEEEE. This CDR3 reads CASSPGRIVAKNIQYF. In DNA form, the CDR3 reads TGTGCCAGCAGCCCAGGGAGGATCGTGGCCAAAAACATTCAGTACTTC.

V is TRBV9 and J is TRBJ2-3; 8 bases line up with TRBD2. V was clipped by 3 bases and J by 0 bases; unmatched bases: 3. The CDR3 runs to 15 residues. Germline CDR1 and CDR2: SGDLS and YYNGEE. CDR3 nucleotide sequence: TGTGCCAGCAGCGATAGCGGGGTAAGCACAGATACGCAGTATTTT. This translates into CASSDSGVSTDTQYF. The whole variable domain, remainder taken from reference TRBV9 and TRBJ2-3, is DSGVTQTPKHLITATGQRVTLRCSPRSGDLSVYWYQQSLDQGLQFLIQYYNGEERAKGNILERFSAQQFPDLHSELNLSSLELGDSALYFCASSDSGVSTDTQYFGPGTRLTVL.

The V and J genes are TRBV10-3 and TRBJ1-5, with D possibly matching TRBD1 (5 bases). This CDR3 is built from 14 residues. Germline CDR1 and CDR2: ENHRY and SYGVKD. V shed 3 bases and J shed 4 bases, with 10 bases lying between them. CDR3 sequence reads: CAISEWGSNQPQHF. CDR3 sequence (DNA): TGTGCCATCAGTGAATGGGGCTCTAATCAGCCCCAGCATTTT.